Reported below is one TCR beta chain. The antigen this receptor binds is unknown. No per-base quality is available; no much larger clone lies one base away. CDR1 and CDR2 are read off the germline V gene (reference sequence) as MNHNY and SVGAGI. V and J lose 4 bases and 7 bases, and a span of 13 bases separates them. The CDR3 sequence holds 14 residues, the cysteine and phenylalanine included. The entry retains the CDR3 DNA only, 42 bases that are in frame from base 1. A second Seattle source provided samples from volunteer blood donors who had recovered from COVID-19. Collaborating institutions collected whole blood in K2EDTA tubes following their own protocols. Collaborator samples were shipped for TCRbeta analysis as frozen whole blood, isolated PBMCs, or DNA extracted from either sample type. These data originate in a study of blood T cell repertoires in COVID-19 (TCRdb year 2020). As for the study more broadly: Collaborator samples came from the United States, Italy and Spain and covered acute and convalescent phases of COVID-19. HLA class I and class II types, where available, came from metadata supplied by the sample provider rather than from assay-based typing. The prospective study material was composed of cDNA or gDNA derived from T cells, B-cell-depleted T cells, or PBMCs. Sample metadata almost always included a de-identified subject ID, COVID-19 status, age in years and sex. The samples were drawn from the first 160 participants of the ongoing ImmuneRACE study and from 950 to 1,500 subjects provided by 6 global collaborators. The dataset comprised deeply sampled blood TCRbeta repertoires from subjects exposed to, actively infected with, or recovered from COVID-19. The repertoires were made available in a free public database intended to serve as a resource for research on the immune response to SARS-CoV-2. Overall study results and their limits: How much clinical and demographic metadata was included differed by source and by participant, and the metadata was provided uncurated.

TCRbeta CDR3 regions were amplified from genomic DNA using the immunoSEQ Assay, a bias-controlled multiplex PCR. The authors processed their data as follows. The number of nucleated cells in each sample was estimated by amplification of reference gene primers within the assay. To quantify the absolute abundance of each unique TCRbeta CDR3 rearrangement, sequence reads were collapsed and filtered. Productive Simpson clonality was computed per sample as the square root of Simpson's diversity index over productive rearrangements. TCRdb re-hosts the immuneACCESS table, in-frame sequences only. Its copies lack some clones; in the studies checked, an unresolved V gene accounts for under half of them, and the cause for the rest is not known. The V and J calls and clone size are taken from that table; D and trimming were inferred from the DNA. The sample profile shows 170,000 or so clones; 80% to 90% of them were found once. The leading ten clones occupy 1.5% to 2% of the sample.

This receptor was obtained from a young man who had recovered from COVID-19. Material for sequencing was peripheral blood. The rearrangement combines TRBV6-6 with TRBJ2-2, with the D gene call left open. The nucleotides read TGTGCCAGCAGTTTGTTAACCGGCGGCGGGGAGCTGTTTTTT. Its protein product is CASSLLTGGGELFF.